These 11 T cell receptor beta chains were sequenced from one sample in a study of yellow fever vaccine responses in identical twins. TCRdb recomputed calls from the RT-PCR reads with MiXCR, one row per CDR3 protein. The sample has 15,000 to 20,000 distinct CDR3 sequences; roughly 80% are singletons. The sequencing used T cells from blood (PBMCs), unsorted or a sorted subset (not recorded which), collected before or after yellow fever vaccination (not recorded which). Source of these receptors: a woman between 18 and 29 years old who received the yellow fever vaccine.

In this sample, this clonotype turned up a few times. The rearrangement joins TRBV29-1 to TRBJ2-3; D perhaps matches TRBD2 (5 bases). From germline, CDR1 is SQVTM and CDR2 ANQGSEA. V was trimmed by 2 bases and J by 6 bases, leaving 9 bases between them. The length of the CDR3 is 12 residues. DNA for the CDR3: TGCAGCGTTGAACGAGCGGAGGATACGCAGTATTTT. Its protein is CSVERAEDTQYF.

The chain employs TRBV11-1 and TRBJ2-3; 7 bases map to TRBD1. The CDR3 sequence is 15 residues long. V gave up 4 bases and J gave up 3 bases; unmatched junction bases: 7. The germline gives CDR1 SGHAT, CDR2 FQDESV (reference sequence). The CDR3 sequence: CASSSTGTATDTQYF. The CDR3 DNA reads TGTGCCAGCAGCTCAACCGGGACAGCAACAGATACGCAGTATTTT.

The chain joins TRBV11-2 to TRBJ2-7; D may be TRBD1 (6 bases). Germline V gives CDR1 SGHAT, CDR2 FQNNGV. Trimming shortened V by 2 bases and J by 0 bases, and 11 bases separated the two germline ends. This CDR3 region has 15 residues. The CDR3 is CASSLLQGPSYEQYF. The CDR3 DNA sequence: TGTGCCAGCAGCTTATTACAGGGCCCCTCCTACGAGCAGTACTTC. Looking up the rest from reference TRBV11-2 and TRBJ2-7 gives the full variable domain: EAGVAQSPRYKIIEKRQSVAFWCNPISGHATLYWYQQILGQGPKLLIQFQNNGVVDDSQLPKDRFSAERLKGVDSTLKIQPAKLEDSAVYLCASSLLQGPSYEQYFGPGTRLTVT.

V usage is TRBV9 and J usage is TRBJ2-7; D is possibly TRBD2 (6 bases). The germline V gene has CDR1 SGDLS and CDR2 YYNGEE. The CDR3 covers 12 residues. The germline V and J ends were trimmed by 4 bases and 7 bases, with 12 bases remaining between them. In nucleotides, the CDR3 is TGTGCCAGCAGCCGTAGCGGTGGAGAGCAGTACTTC. It translates to CASSRSGGEQYF. The variable domain in full, completed from reference TRBV9 and TRBJ2-7, reads DSGVTQTPKHLITATGQRVTLRCSPRSGDLSVYWYQQSLDQGLQFLIQYYNGEERAKGNILERFSAQQFPDLHSELNLSSLELGDSALYFCASSRSGGEQYFGPGTRLTVT.

The rearrangement links TRBV10-2 to TRBJ2-1; D is unclear. Germline CDR1 reads WSHSY; CDR2 reads SAAADI. Deletions cut 7 bases from V and 2 bases from J, with 12 bases between. The CDR3 totals 14 residues. The DNA for the CDR3 is TGCGCCAGCACCACTGGAGAACCCTACAATGAGCAGTTCTTC. It is translated as CASTTGEPYNEQFF.

This clonotype has just one count. The rearrangement links TRBV19 to TRBJ2-2; D unclear. This CDR3 contains 15 residues. V lost 3 bases and J 0 bases, leaving 8 bases between the germline ends. Germline V gives CDR1 LNHDA, CDR2 SQIVND (reference sequence). The chain's CDR3 is CASSIWVSNTGELFF. CDR3 bases: TGTGCCAGTAGTATCTGGGTGTCGAACACCGGGGAGCTGTTTTTT.

In its sample, this clonotype was seen a few times. The chain uses TRBV7-2 and TRBJ2-3; perhaps TRBD2 as D (7 bases). Trimming cost V 0 bases and J 6 bases, with 16 bases left between them. The CDR3 consists of 16 residues. CDR1 is SGHTA and CDR2 is FQGNSA in the germline V gene. CDR3 in DNA: TGTGCCAGCAGCTTAGCGGCGGGGGCGCAGTCCGATACGCAGTATTTT. It specifies CASSLAAGAQSDTQYF.

The CDR3 DNA follows: TGTGCCAGCAGTGACCCAGAGACCCAGTACTTC. This encodes CASSDPETQYF. The chain uses TRBV6-4 and TRBJ2-5; D is uncertain. Germline V gene lookup returns CDR1 MRHNA and CDR2 SNTAGT. V was shortened by 2 bases and J by 4 bases, with 2 bases between the two germline ends. The CDR3 is 11 residues long.

The V call is TRBV11-3, the J call TRBJ2-3; 9 nucleotides agree with TRBD1. Germline V CDR1 and CDR2: SGHNT, YENEEA. V gave up 5 bases and J gave up 4 bases; unmatched junction bases: 4. CDR3 length: 14 residues. The CDR3: CASSKDRGADTQYF. The CDR3 DNA reads TGTGCCAGCAGCAAAGACAGGGGGGCAGATACGCAGTATTTT.

This clonotype has only one observation. The chain links TRBV3-1 to TRBJ2-7, with D tentatively TRBD2 (6 bases). From germline, CDR1 is LGHDT and CDR2 YNNKEL (reference sequence). The CDR3 is made up of 14 amino acids. Trimming left V 7 bases short and J 3 bases short, with 16 bases between. CDR3 residues: CASTSGLGGYEQYF. In DNA form, the CDR3 reads TGTGCCAGCACCTCCGGCCTGGGGGGCTACGAGCAGTACTTC.

This chain links TRBV2 with TRBJ2-7; weak D call: TRBD1 (5 bases). The CDR3 length is 13 residues. Per germline, CDR1 SNHLY and CDR2 FYNNEI. V was cut by 6 bases and J by 3 bases, with 12 bases left in between. Written as DNA, the CDR3 is TGTGCCAGCAGACCCGACAGCAACTACGAGCAGTACTTC. It yields the protein CASRPDSNYEQYF.